These T cell receptor beta chains were read from a single sample in a study of T cells after yellow fever vaccination. TCRdb analysed the 5' RACE reads with MiXCR anew, one entry per CDR3 protein. Among 500,000 to 550,000 distinct CDR3 sequences listed, 21% were seen once. Sample: PBMCs, taken around 3 weeks after the first yellow fever vaccination. These receptors came from a man in his late teens or twenties who received the YFV17D yellow fever vaccine. CDR3s include the opening cysteine and the closing phenylalanine or tryptophan. Fields, in order: J gene, V gene, CDR3 protein.

j_gene: TRBJ1-4
v_gene: TRBV4-1
CDR3aa: CASSLQQGGEKLFF

j_gene: TRBJ2-7
v_gene: TRBV5-4
CDR3aa: CASSSTGTDPYEQYF

j_gene: TRBJ2-7
v_gene: TRBV30
CDR3aa: CAWSVETVYEQYF

j_gene: TRBJ1-1
v_gene: TRBV9
CDR3aa: CASSVEPGGGTEAFF

j_gene: TRBJ2-1
v_gene: TRBV29-1
CDR3aa: CSVHSGGAYLGRQFF

j_gene: TRBJ1-5
v_gene: TRBV7-7
CDR3aa: CASSGARGDGNQPQHF

j_gene: TRBJ2-1
v_gene: TRBV9
CDR3aa: CASSVASGGSSYNEQFF

j_gene: TRBJ1-5
v_gene: TRBV19
CDR3aa: CASSPLGGISNQPQHF

j_gene: TRBJ2-2
v_gene: TRBV11-2
CDR3aa: CASNPSRRGGETGELFF

j_gene: TRBJ2-3
v_gene: TRBV29-1
CDR3aa: CSVDEGTDTQYF

j_gene: TRBJ2-3
v_gene: TRBV6-1
CDR3aa: CASSKDRGGPDTQYF

j_gene: TRBJ1-2
v_gene: TRBV12-3/TRBV12-4
CDR3aa: CASSPDRGMNGYTF

j_gene: TRBJ1-4
v_gene: TRBV5-5
CDR3aa: CASSLGSVSEKLFF

j_gene: TRBJ1-4
v_gene: TRBV20-1
CDR3aa: CSARDLATIDEKLFF

j_gene: TRBJ2-1
v_gene: TRBV6-5
CDR3aa: CASYGTSGGTFIDEQFF

j_gene: TRBJ2-3
v_gene: TRBV12-3/TRBV12-4
CDR3aa: CASSFNSGGDTQYF

j_gene: TRBJ2-7
v_gene: TRBV11-2
CDR3aa: CASSLAAGTVEQYF

j_gene: TRBJ2-3
v_gene: TRBV20-1
CDR3aa: CSASVIGGRTDTQYF

j_gene: TRBJ1-2
v_gene: TRBV30
CDR3aa: CAWGIDRLVDGYTF

j_gene: TRBJ2-7
v_gene: TRBV7-2
CDR3aa: CASRRPAGGEQYF

j_gene: TRBJ2-7
v_gene: TRBV4-3
CDR3aa: CASSQETGRISYEQYF

j_gene: TRBJ2-3
v_gene: TRBV5-1
CDR3aa: CASSLALAGDTQYF

j_gene: TRBJ2-2
v_gene: TRBV7-9
CDR3aa: CASSGTSGVPGELFF

j_gene: TRBJ2-5
v_gene: TRBV28
CDR3aa: CASRLGTPETQYF

j_gene: TRBJ2-1
v_gene: TRBV18
CDR3aa: CASSPPASGTNEQFF

j_gene: TRBJ2-5
v_gene: TRBV20-1
CDR3aa: CSAKGHGETQYF

j_gene: TRBJ1-3
v_gene: TRBV6-5
CDR3aa: CASSSLRTGALTIYF

j_gene: TRBJ2-5
v_gene: TRBV24-1
CDR3aa: CATSMGGTQYF

j_gene: TRBJ2-2
v_gene: TRBV30
CDR3aa: CAWGTGGYTGELFF

j_gene: TRBJ1-4
v_gene: TRBV28
CDR3aa: CASSPRTGPIGKLFF

j_gene: TRBJ2-1
v_gene: TRBV5-1
CDR3aa: CASRPGLPYNEQFF

j_gene: TRBJ2-5
v_gene: TRBV7-9
CDR3aa: CASSFTNQETQYF

j_gene: TRBJ2-5
v_gene: TRBV5-4
CDR3aa: CASSYTSGQETQYF

j_gene: TRBJ2-3
v_gene: TRBV24-1
CDR3aa: CATSEGQGLLNTQYF

j_gene: TRBJ2-2
v_gene: TRBV5-1
CDR3aa: CASSVQHTGELFF

j_gene: TRBJ2-2
v_gene: TRBV9
CDR3aa: CASSPRIAGGTGELFF